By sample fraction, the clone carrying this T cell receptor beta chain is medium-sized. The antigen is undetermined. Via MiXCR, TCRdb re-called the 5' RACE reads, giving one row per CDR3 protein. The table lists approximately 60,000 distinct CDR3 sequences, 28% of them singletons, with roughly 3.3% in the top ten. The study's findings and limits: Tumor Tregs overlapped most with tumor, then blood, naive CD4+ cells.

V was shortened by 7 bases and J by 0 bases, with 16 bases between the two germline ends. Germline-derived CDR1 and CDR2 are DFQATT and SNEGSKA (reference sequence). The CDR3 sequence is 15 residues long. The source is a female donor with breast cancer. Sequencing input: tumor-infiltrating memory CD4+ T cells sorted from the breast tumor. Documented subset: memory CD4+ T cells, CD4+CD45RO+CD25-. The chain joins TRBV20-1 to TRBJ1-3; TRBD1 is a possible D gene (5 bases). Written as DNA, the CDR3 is TGCAGTGTCGGTGGGGGGGTCCTCTCTGGAAACACCATATATTTT. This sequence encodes CSVGGGVLSGNTIYF.